This paragraph reports one TCR beta chain. This clonotype was detected many times. This clone's antigen is unknown. Nothing much larger sits one base from this clone, and base qualities are not available. The CDR3 sequence holds 14 residues, the cysteine and phenylalanine included. The kept DNA is CDR3 alone, 42 bases in frame from the first base. V sheds 6 bases and J sheds 0 bases, leaving 9 bases between their ends. This sample stems from a study of response to subunit inactivated influenza vaccine (dated by TCRdb to between 2018 and 2020). Broadly, across the study: Deep quantitative profiling of the T cell receptor repertoire was used in the study to follow responses to a trivalent subunit inactivated influenza vaccine.

Library prep was done by RT-PCR. Sequencing was carried out with an Illumina HiSeq 2500. TCRdb took the public reads, trimmed them with fastp at Q25, ran MiXCR for clone calling and kept in-frame beta chains. Every entry covers one CDR3 protein and lists the most common genes and DNA from its rows. The sample table records about 540,000 distinct CDR3 sequences; less than 25% of these occur just once. The top ten constitute around 2.8% of the sample. The paper as a whole reports these results and caveats: According to the authors, only a limited number of new T cells may be recruited by each seasonal influenza vaccination.

This same sample was also part of a study on T cells expressing NK-cell markers. Per the second study: The TCR beta cDNA libraries were made using 5'RACE template switching, a step that added both a universal primer site and unique molecular identifiers. About eight donors provided sorted CD3+CD56+NKG2C+, CD3+CD56+NKG2C- and CD3+CD56-NKG2C+ T-cell subsets, whose TCR beta-chain repertoires were profiled. Seven of the eight sequenced donors were HCMV-seropositive and one was HCMV-seronegative. In several experiments an anti-gammadeltaTCR antibody was added to restrict sorting to alphabetaTCR-expressing T cells. For roughly 6 donors, the dominant CD3+CD56+NKG2C+ clonotypes were among the top 10 CD8+ clonotypes and accounted for roughly 1.0-8% of CD8+ T cells. Those dominant clonotypes were again the most abundant among CD3+CD56-NKG2C+ cells in several donors, at about 25-60.1%. Whether the expanded NKG2C-expressing T cell clones were specific for HCMV antigens remained unclear. The eight sequenced donors were randomly selected healthy volunteers, three men and five women. A commercial ELISA kit detecting HCMV-specific IgG in serum was used to determine HCMV serostatus. Peripheral blood mononuclear cells were isolated from blood by Ficoll density gradient centrifugation. Using Miltenyi isolation kits, CD4+ and CD8+ T cells were isolated from PBMC through magnetic immunoseparation. Synthesis of cDNA was primed from the TCR beta constant segment and was followed by two consecutive PCR amplification steps. Libraries were sequenced as 2 x 150 bp reads on Illumina HiSeq 2000/2500, MiSeq or NextSeq. Reads were demultiplexed and grouped by UMI with MIGEC, and clonotypes were assembled and quantified with MiTCR. Only TCR cDNA sequences supported by at least two reads were kept to exclude erroneous sequences. The tcR package was used for downstream repertoire analysis, and clonotypes were matched between fractions using CDR3 nucleotide sequence together with V segment. Antigen specificity was annotated against VDJdb with VDJmatch, allowing one amino acid substitution in CDR3.

Sequences were derived from CD4+ T cells sorted from PBMCs, sampled 12 days after vaccination. This clonotype was sampled from a man in his fifties or sixties who received an inactivated influenza vaccine. Donor details come from another sample of the same person, matched by shared clones. This chain joins TRBV12-3 or TRBV12-4 to TRBJ2-1; a confident D gene designation cannot be given. CDR3 region: CASSHGSSYNEQFF. The bases are TGTGCCAGCAGCCACGGTAGCTCCTACAATGAGCAGTTCTTC.